What follows are 2 T cell receptor beta chains derived from one specimen sequenced in a study of cytomegalovirus exposure and HLA in healthy donors. PCR employed 60 Vbeta and 13 Jbeta primers. The data were produced by immunoSEQ multiplex PCR, yet TCRdb's version contains in-frame clones alone and is incomplete. The sample yields fewer than 200,000 clones, roughly a tenth seen once. The sequenced material came from PBMCs. These receptors were taken from a woman in her twenties or thirties in good health and CMV-seropositive.

The table lists this clone with a few counts. In the same sample, other DNA sequences code for this CDR3. This sequence joins TRBV7-7 and TRBJ2-5, with a weak D call TRBD1 (6 bases). The germline gives CDR1 SSHAT, CDR2 FNYEAQ (reference sequence). The ends were cut back, 1 base at V and 5 bases at J, with 8 bases in the middle. The CDR3 contains 13 residues. In DNA form, the CDR3 reads TGTGCCAGCAGCTTAGTCAGGGGTGAGACCCAGTACTTC. It is translated as CASSLVRGETQYF.

The chain joins TRBV2 to TRBJ2-2, with a tentative D call TRBD1 (6 bases). This CDR3 region has 16 residues. Germline V CDR1 and CDR2: SNHLY, FYNNEI. V was pared by 2 bases and J by 4 bases, with 14 bases between. The CDR3 DNA sequence: TGTGCCAGCAGTGAATATCGGGGACAAACCACCGGGGAGCTGTTTTTT. Translated: CASSEYRGQTTGELFF.